This T cell receptor beta chain emerged from a study of blood T cell repertoires in COVID-19. Clones were read by immunoSEQ multiplex PCR, and TCRdb kept only the in-frame ones, dropping some. Of approximately 140,000 clones listed, more than 75% were seen once; the top ten hold 2.2%. The clonotype originates from a man aged 65 to 79 with acute or convalescent COVID-19. The sample taken for sequencing was peripheral blood.

Written as DNA, the CDR3 is TGTGCCAGCAGACCCAGGACAGCCATGAACACTGAAGCTTTCTTT. It encodes CASRPRTAMNTEAFF. The chain joins TRBV27 to TRBJ1-1; a possible D gene is TRBD1 (6 bases). Deletions cut 6 bases from V and 0 bases from J, with 14 bases between. Germline V CDR1 and CDR2: MNHEY, SMNVEV (reference sequence). This CDR3 is 15 amino acids long.